This TCR beta chain was recovered during a study of T-cell memory formation after mild COVID-19. General study results and limits: Shrinking CD4+ clones resided mostly in CM and EM, and CD8+ ones in EMRA.

A few counts support this clonotype. Antigen unknown. CDR1 SGDLS and CDR2 YYNGEE come from the germline V gene. This CDR3 region has 16 residues. Between the trimmed V and J ends, which lost 4 bases and 1 base, there was a span of 18 bases. TCRdb recomputed calls from the 5' RACE reads with MiXCR, one row per CDR3 protein. The top ten hold roughly 21% of the sample, which has 390,000 or so distinct CDR3 sequences, approximately 16% seen once. The J gene is TRBJ2-7, the V gene TRBV9; weak D call: TRBD1 (6 bases). Input material: PBMCs or a T cell subset sorted from them (not recorded which). The sequence was obtained from a man aged 18 to 29 who had mild COVID-19 (a few samples of this study predate the infection). Cell type and time point are not known. The DNA for the CDR3 is TGTGCCAGCAGCATACCCAGGGGCCTAATGTCCTACGAGCAGTACGTC. Its translation: CASSIPRGLMSYEQYV.